This T cell receptor (beta chain) was sequenced during a study of tumor and adjacent non-tumor tissue in lung cancer. Overall study findings and caveats: In normal lung, the top 100 clones were significantly more dominant than in tumor.

To note about this clonotype: Its target is not known. The junction and the germline gene differ at one end; a read error may be behind it.

RNA was extracted from bulk tissue without any cell sorting. Donors were chemotherapy-naive, newly diagnosed lung cancer surgical patients in China, August–November 2014. CDR1 SGHDT and CDR2 YYEEEE come from the germline V gene. The CDR3 runs to 13 residues. The library came from three nested PCR rounds adapted from ARM-PCR protocols. Each CDR3 protein is one row after TCRdb ran MiXCR on the multiplex PCR reads. The sample yields fewer than 85,000 distinct CDR3 sequences, roughly 73% seen once. The source is a man between 60 and 70 years old with non-small cell lung cancer. The specimen was lung tumor tissue. This chain uses TRBV5-6 with TRBJ2-3; D call uncertain. The CDR3 region has the DNA TGTGGCAGCAGCTCCCAGACCAAAGATACGCAGTATTTT. Translation gives CGSSSQTKDTQYF.